Presented here are 4 T cell receptor beta chains from one specimen sequenced in a study of blood T cell repertoires in COVID-19. The protocol was immunoSEQ multiplex PCR, while the TCRdb copy is restricted to in-frame clones and leaves out a portion. In the table there are approximately 170,000 clones, approximately 80% of which are singletons. Source material: PBMCs or T cells enriched from blood (not recorded which). The receptors come from a middle-aged man who had recovered from COVID-19.

The chain has TRBV21-1 and TRBJ1-2; the table gives TRBD1 as D, unverified against the DNA. TRBV21-1 is a recognized pseudogene. This CDR3 spans 17 amino acids. For the CDR3, the DNA is TGTGCCAGCAGCAAAGCGGAGACAGCCAGGGATTACAAGGGCTACACCTTC. The encoded protein is CASSKAETARDYKGYTF.

The rearrangement uses TRBV10-2 and TRBJ1-4; D is unclear. Looked up from germline, CDR1 is WSHSY and CDR2 is SAAADI. There are 14 residues in the CDR3. V lost 2 bases and J 7 bases, leaving 11 bases between the germline ends. In nucleotides, the CDR3 is TGCGCCAGCAGTGAGCGGGTCCTCGGTGAAAAACTGTTTTTT. Its translation is CASSERVLGEKLFF.

On this clone itself: The junction shows a germline mismatch at one end, possibly a read error. This chain connects TRBV6-5 to TRBJ2-3; D is perhaps TRBD1 (5 bases). The CDR3 is 12 amino acids. Germline V gene sequence: CDR1 MNHEY, CDR2 SVGAGI. The CDR3 region has the DNA TGTGCCAGCAGTCAGATGGTGGACACCTGGTGCTTT. It yields the protein CASSQMVDTWCF.

The chain carries TRBV18 and TRBJ2-7; 7 bases are shared with TRBD2. Losses at the gene ends were 5 bases for V and 4 bases for J; bases not matched to a gene: 8. This CDR3 is 14 amino acids long. Germline CDR1 KGHSH, CDR2 LQKENI. CDR3 DNA: TGTGCCAGCTCAAGGGGACTACAGGATTACGAGCAGTACTTC. It translates to CASSRGLQDYEQYF.